Listed here is a single T cell receptor (beta chain). The antigen is not known. This entry is derived from a study of T-cell memory formation after mild COVID-19. Overall study context: Most TCR clusters belonged to a single donor.

The V segment lost 3 bases and the J segment 2 bases; nucleotides outside the gene matches: 4. In germline, CDR1 is DFQATT, CDR2 SNEGSKA (reference sequence). CDR3 length: 14 residues. Whole-study findings and limits: Cross-reactive memory seemingly joined, as some responding clones were found in pre-infection memory.

Sample barcodes and UMIs were carried by the TCR alpha and TCR beta cDNA libraries that 5'RACE generated with constant-segment primers. TCRdb re-called the 5' RACE reads through MiXCR, storing one row per CDR3 protein. This sample yields around 200,000 distinct CDR3 sequences, of which roughly 23% are seen a single time; 23% belongs to the top ten. The sequence came from an adult woman who had mild COVID-19 (a few samples of this study predate the infection). Cell type and time point are not known. The rearrangement joins TRBV20-1 to TRBJ2-1; TRBD1 matches at 7 bases. The sequencing input was PBMCs or a T cell subset sorted from them (not recorded which). The CDR3 nucleotides read TGCAGTGCTAGCAGGGGGAGTACCTACAATGAGCAGTTCTTC. It yields the protein CSASRGSTYNEQFF.